The 4 T cell receptor beta chains listed next were all sequenced from one sample in a study of blood T cell repertoires in COVID-19. Data came from immunoSEQ multiplex PCR; TCRdb stores just in-frame clones and leaves some out. This sample yields about 260,000 clones, of which less than 95% are seen a single time; roughly 2.8% belongs to the top ten. Sequencing used PBMCs or T cells enriched from blood (not recorded which). These receptors were taken from a man in his forties or fifties who had been exposed to COVID-19.

This chain uses TRBV18 with TRBJ1-5, with D maybe TRBD1 (5 bases). The CDR3 consists of 16 residues. Germline-derived CDR1 and CDR2 are KGHSH and LQKENI. Trimming removed 3 bases from V and 9 bases from J, with 21 bases in between. The CDR3 DNA follows: TGTGCCAGCTCACCGCCTGGGGCAGGAGCTTATCGGCCCCAGCATTTT. Amino acids: CASSPPGAGAYRPQHF.

This clone was seen a few times. The V and J genes are TRBV29-1 and TRBJ1-1; no firm D call. With 0 bases removed from V and 0 bases from J, the gap between germline ends came to 11 bases. The CDR3 has 15 residues. CDR1 SQVTM and CDR2 ANQGSEA come from the germline V gene. The CDR3 loop is CSVEDPDTLNTEAFF. CDR3 coding DNA: TGCAGCGTTGAAGATCCAGACACCCTGAACACTGAAGCTTTCTTT.

This clone has a single count. The genes are TRBV7-6 and TRBJ2-7; the match to TRBD2 covers 8 bases. Germline trimming cut 5 bases from V and 0 bases from J; bases unmatched to any gene: 3. This CDR3 has 14 amino acids. The germline gives CDR1 SGHVS, CDR2 FNYEAQ. CDR3 sequence: CASSRSGDSYEQYF. The CDR3 DNA follows: TGTGCCAGCAGCCGTAGCGGGGACTCCTACGAGCAGTACTTC.

J is TRBJ2-7 and V is TRBV7-2; 7 bases are a match to TRBD2. The CDR3 runs 14 residues. V lost 4 bases, J lost 0 bases, and 3 bases stayed unmatched. The germline V gene has CDR1 SGHTA and CDR2 FQGNSA. Written as DNA, the CDR3 is TGTGCCAGCAGCTACCGGGAGGCCTCCTACGAGCAGTACTTC. This sequence encodes CASSYREASYEQYF.